These 15 T cell receptor beta chains share one sample of origin, sequenced in a study of cytomegalovirus exposure and HLA in healthy donors (dated 2017 in TCRdb). Library prep was done by the immunoSEQ multiplex PCR assay. A mixture of 60 forward primers for TCR Vbeta segments and 13 reverse primers for TCR Jbeta segments was used in the multiplex PCR. TCRdb provides this immuneACCESS table in a form limited to in-frame rearrangements. Some clones are lacking; in checked studies, under half of them reflect an unresolved V gene, and why the rest are absent is not known. A total of some 180,000 clones appear in this sample, about 76% of them only once. The ten largest clones represent around 5% of the sample. Sequenced material: PBMCs. The receptors derive from a woman under 30 in good health and CMV-seropositive.

V usage is TRBV2 and J usage is TRBJ1-5, with D unresolved. Germline V gives CDR1 SNHLY, CDR2 FYNNEI. Trimming cost V 7 bases and J 6 bases, with 13 bases left between them. This CDR3 is 13 amino acids long. CDR3 protein: CASKVAAGQPQHF. Here the CDR3 DNA reads TGTGCCAGCAAGGTAGCCGCCGGTCAGCCCCAGCATTTT.

The chain recombines TRBV28 with TRBJ1-1; 8 bases map to TRBD1. Germline V lookup: CDR1 MDHEN, CDR2 SYDVKM. The CDR3 totals 16 residues. V lost 6 bases and J lost 3; bases outside the gene matches: 12. In DNA form, the CDR3 reads TGTGCCAGCAGCTCTCCGACAGGGGAAGGGGACACTGAAGCTTTCTTT. Amino acids: CASSSPTGEGDTEAFF.

Turning to this clone: Distinct nucleotide sequences in the sample also encode this CDR3. The chain recombines TRBV5-1 with TRBJ2-5; TRBD1 matches at 8 bases. The junction had 2 bases not matched to a gene; V was cut back by 0 bases and J by 4 bases. Per the germline V gene, CDR1 is SGHRS and CDR2 is YFSETQ. This CDR3 comprises 14 residues. The DNA for the CDR3 is TGCGCCAGCAGCTTGGGGCAGGGGGCAGAGACCCAGTACTTC. This encodes CASSLGQGAETQYF.

This chain uses TRBV5-1 with TRBJ2-3, with TRBD2 matching 7 bases. Germline loops: CDR1 SGHRS, CDR2 YFSETQ. The CDR3 covers 14 residues. V lost 5 bases to trimming and J lost 0 bases; unmatched junction nucleotides: 3. CDR3 DNA sequence: TGCGCCAGCAGACGGGGGGACAGCACAGATACGCAGTATTTT. This encodes CASRRGDSTDTQYF.

This clone was recorded only once. This chain joins TRBV12-5 and TRBJ1-1; a weak D match, TRBD1 (6 bases). This CDR3 region has 12 residues. The V end lost 2 bases, the J end lost 8 bases, and 9 bases lay between the germline ends. CDR1 and CDR2 (germline): LGHNT, FRNRAP. This CDR3 is CASGLIDREAFF. CDR3 nucleotides: TGTGCTAGTGGTTTGATTGACAGGGAAGCTTTCTTT.

The J gene is TRBJ2-6, the V gene TRBV4-3, with D tentatively TRBD1 (6 bases). CDR3 length equals 18 residues. The V gene's germline CDR1 is LGHNA and CDR2 YSLEER. Trimming shortened V by 1 base and J by 2 bases, and 15 bases separated the two germline ends. The CDR3 region has the DNA TGCGCCAGCAGCCAAGTCAGTAGTGCAGGGGCTGGGGCCAACGTCCTGACTTTC. Translation gives CASSQVSSAGAGANVLTF.

The chain is built from TRBV7-2 and TRBJ2-3; D is unclear. Trimming removed 4 bases from V and 6 bases from J, with 11 bases in between. The CDR3 has 13 amino acids. The germline V gene encodes CDR1 SGHTA and CDR2 FQGNSA. The CDR3 sequence: CASSWALADTQYF. The DNA of the CDR3 is TGTGCCAGCAGCTGGGCCCTCGCCGATACGCAGTATTTT.

This clone was picked up one time. The V call is TRBV4-2, the J call TRBJ2-7, with a weak D call TRBD1 (6 bases). This CDR3 is 13 amino acids long. The V end was cut by 3 bases, the J end by 2 bases, with 8 bases between. Germline V gene sequence: CDR1 LGHNA, CDR2 YNFKEQ. The CDR3 DNA sequence: TGTGCCAGCAGCCAGAACAGGGCCTACGAGCAGTACTTC. Translation: CASSQNRAYEQYF.

The chain uses TRBV7-6 and TRBJ1-1; the D gene is possibly TRBD1 (5 bases). V dropped 0 bases and J dropped 3 bases, with 17 bases sitting between them. This CDR3 region has 17 residues. CDR1 and CDR2 from the germline V gene are SGHVS and FNYEAQ. CDR3 nucleotides: TGTGCCAGCAGCTTAGCTCCCGACCACCTAGGGGACACTGAAGCTTTCTTT. Translating gives CASSLAPDHLGDTEAFF.

V usage is TRBV13 and J usage is TRBJ1-2, with D unresolved. CDR1 and CDR2 (germline): PRHDT, FYEKMQ (reference sequence). V dropped 0 bases and J dropped 2 bases, with 7 bases sitting between them. The CDR3 loop spans 14 amino acids. CDR3 residues: CASSLGAQNYGYTF. In DNA, the CDR3 is TGTGCCAGCAGCTTAGGGGCACAGAACTATGGCTACACCTTC.

The genes are TRBV19 and TRBJ1-2; D is ambiguous. The CDR3 runs 11 residues. Trimming cost V 5 bases and J 4 bases, with 5 bases left between them. Looked up from germline, CDR1 is LNHDA and CDR2 is SQIVND (reference sequence). The CDR3 nucleotides are TGTGCCAGTAGTCCCAGCTATGGCTACACCTTC. It translates to CASSPSYGYTF.

This chain links TRBV7-2 with TRBJ2-7; 9 bases line up with TRBD2. CDR1 SGHTA and CDR2 FQGNSA come from the germline V gene. The V gene end was trimmed by 5 bases and the J gene end by 2 bases; junction bases not matched to a gene: 13. The CDR3 is 17 amino acids. The CDR3 sequence: CASSLMVAGGPTYEQYF. The CDR3 bases are TGTGCCAGCAGCCTGATGGTTGCGGGGGGGCCGACCTACGAGCAGTACTTC.

The V call is TRBV12-2, the J call TRBJ2-1; the D call of TRBD1 is as the table states it, not checked on the DNA. TRBV12-2 is flagged as a pseudogene. CDR3 length equals 15 residues. For the CDR3, the DNA is TGTGCAAGTCGTCACGCAAGGGGCGGATACAATGAGCAGTTCTTC. This codes for CASRHARGGYNEQFF.

J is TRBJ1-5 and V is TRBV28; D gene ambiguous. Germline values: CDR1 MDHEN, CDR2 SYDVKM. This CDR3 is 13 amino acids long. Trimming pared 5 bases from V and 0 bases from J, leaving 5 bases between. CDR3 coding DNA: TGTGCCAGCAGTGAGGGTAGCAATCAGCCCCAGCATTTT. Translating it yields CASSEGSNQPQHF.

This clone was detected once. The chain employs TRBV5-1 and TRBJ2-5; D may be TRBD1 (5 bases). The V and J ends lost 0 bases and 2 bases respectively, with 23 bases between them. Germline lookup yields CDR1 SGHRS and CDR2 YFSETQ. The length of the CDR3 is 19 residues. This CDR3 is CASSLERTPTWPLQETQYF. The CDR3, as DNA: TGCGCCAGCAGCTTGGAGAGGACACCGACCTGGCCATTACAAGAGACCCAGTACTTC.